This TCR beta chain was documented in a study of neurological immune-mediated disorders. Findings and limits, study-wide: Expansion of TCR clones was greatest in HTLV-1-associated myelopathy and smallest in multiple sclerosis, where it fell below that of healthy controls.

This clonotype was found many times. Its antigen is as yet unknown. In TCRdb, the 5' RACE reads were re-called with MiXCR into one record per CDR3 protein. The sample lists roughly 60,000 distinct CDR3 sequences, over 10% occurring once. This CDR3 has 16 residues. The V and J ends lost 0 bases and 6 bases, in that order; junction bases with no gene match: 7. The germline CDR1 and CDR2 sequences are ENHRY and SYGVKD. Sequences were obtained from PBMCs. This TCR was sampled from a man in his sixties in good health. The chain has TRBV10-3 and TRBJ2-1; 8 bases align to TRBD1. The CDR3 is CAISESQVRGPNEQFF. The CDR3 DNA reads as TGTGCCATCAGTGAGTCTCAGGTCAGGGGGCCCAATGAGCAGTTCTTC.